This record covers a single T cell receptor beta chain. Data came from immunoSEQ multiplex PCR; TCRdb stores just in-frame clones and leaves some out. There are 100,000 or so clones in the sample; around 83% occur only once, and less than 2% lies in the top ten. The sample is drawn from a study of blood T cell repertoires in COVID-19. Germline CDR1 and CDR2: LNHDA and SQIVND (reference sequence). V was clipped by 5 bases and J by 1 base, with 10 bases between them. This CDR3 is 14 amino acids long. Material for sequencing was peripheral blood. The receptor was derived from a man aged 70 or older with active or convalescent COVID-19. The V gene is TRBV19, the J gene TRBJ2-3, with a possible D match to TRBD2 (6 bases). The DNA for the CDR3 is TGTGCCAGTAGTCAACCGGGGGGCACAGATACGCAGTATTTT. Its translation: CASSQPGGTDTQYF.